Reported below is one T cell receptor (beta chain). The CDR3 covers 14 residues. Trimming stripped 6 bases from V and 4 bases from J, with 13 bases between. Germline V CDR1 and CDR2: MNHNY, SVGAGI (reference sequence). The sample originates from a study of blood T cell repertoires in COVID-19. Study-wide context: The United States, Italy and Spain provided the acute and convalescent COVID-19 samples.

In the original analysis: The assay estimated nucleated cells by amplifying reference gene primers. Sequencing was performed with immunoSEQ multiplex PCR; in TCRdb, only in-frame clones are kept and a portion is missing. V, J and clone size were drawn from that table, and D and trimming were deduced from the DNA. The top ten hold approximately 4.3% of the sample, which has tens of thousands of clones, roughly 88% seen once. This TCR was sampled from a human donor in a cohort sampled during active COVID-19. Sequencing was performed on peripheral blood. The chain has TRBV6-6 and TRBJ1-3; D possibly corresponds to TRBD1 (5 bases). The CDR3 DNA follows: TGTGCCAGCAGCCCCTCGGGGGTGGGAAACACCATATATTTT. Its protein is CASSPSGVGNTIYF.